The 2 T cell receptor beta chains below were found in one sample sequenced in a study of blood T cell repertoires in COVID-19 (dated by TCRdb to 2019 to 2021). Preparation of the library involved the immunoSEQ multiplex PCR assay. The source is immuneACCESS, and TCRdb retained only in-frame sequences with V and J called. Part of the clones is not carried over; for the studies checked, unresolved V genes explain less than half of this, and the remainder is unexplained. This sample comprises 130,000 to 150,000 clones, around 81% of them detected only once. Over 10% of the sample is in the top ten clones. The sample consisted of peripheral blood. The receptors stem from a man aged 60 to 75 with active or convalescent COVID-19.

The chain recombines TRBV12-5 with TRBJ2-7; TRBD1 agrees at 8 bases. Germline assignment: CDR1 LGHNT and CDR2 FRNRAP. J was trimmed by 3 bases and V by 6 bases; bases with no gene match: 10. The CDR3 spans 15 residues. DNA of the CDR3: TGTGCTAGTGGCCTCCGGGACAGGCCTCTCTACGAGCAGTACTTC. It specifies CASGLRDRPLYEQYF.

This clone was picked up one time. This rearrangement joins TRBV19 to TRBJ1-5; 10 nucleotides match TRBD1. V shed 0 bases and J 6 bases; nucleotides not matched to a gene: 14. CDR1 is LNHDA, CDR2 SQIVND, per germline (reference sequence). The CDR3 is 19 residues long. For the CDR3, the DNA is TGTGCCAGTAGTATAGATAGGGAGGGACAGGGGTGGATTGGTCAGCCCCAGCATTTT. This translates into CASSIDREGQGWIGQPQHF.